The source of this T cell receptor beta chain is a study of CD8 T cells in ankylosing spondylitis. Findings and caveats of the study: Reports say disease-linked clones showed up significantly more in matched ankylosing spondylitis synovial fluid. Within peripheral blood, clones linked to disease were CD8+ and relatively rare. Prior work had noted some motif variants in reactive arthritis blood and synovial fluid. A motif of roughly 8 highly homologous TCR beta variants was seen as apparently characteristic of ankylosing spondylitis blood.

Generation of TCR beta libraries employed quantitative 5'-RACE incorporating molecular barcodes. TCRdb reprocessed the 5' RACE reads via MiXCR and lists one record per CDR3 protein. Counted here are some 220,000 distinct CDR3 sequences, 6% to 8% occurring once; the ten biggest clones make up more than 13%. The CDR3 length is 16 residues. V was pared by 4 bases and J by 3 bases, with 21 bases between. From germline, CDR1 is DFQATT and CDR2 SNEGSKA (reference sequence). This clonotype was seen at least ten times. Its matching antigen is unknown. J is TRBJ1-1 and V is TRBV20-1; the D is unclear. The clonotype was recovered from a male donor with ankylosing spondylitis. The sequenced material came from blood, either unsorted or a sorted T cell fraction (not recorded which). In nucleotides, the CDR3 is TGCAGTGCTATTCCACTAAGAGGCCGGACGGACACTGAAGCTTTCTTT. Protein product: CSAIPLRGRTDTEAFF.